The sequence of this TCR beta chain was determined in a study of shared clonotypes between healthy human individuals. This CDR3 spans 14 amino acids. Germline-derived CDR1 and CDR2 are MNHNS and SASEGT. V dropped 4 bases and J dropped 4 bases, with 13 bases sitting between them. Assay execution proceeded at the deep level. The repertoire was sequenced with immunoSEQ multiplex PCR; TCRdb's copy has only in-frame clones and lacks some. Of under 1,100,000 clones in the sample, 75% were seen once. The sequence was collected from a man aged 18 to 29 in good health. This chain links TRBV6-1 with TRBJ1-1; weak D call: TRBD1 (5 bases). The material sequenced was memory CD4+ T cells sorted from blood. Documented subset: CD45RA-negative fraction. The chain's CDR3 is CASSVEGTVTEAFF. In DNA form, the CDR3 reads TGTGCCAGCAGTGTGGAGGGGACGGTCACTGAAGCTTTCTTT.